The 32 T cell receptor delta chains listed next were all sequenced from one sample in a study of gamma-delta T cells after stem cell transplantation. TCRdb re-called clones from the RT-PCR reads via CATT. The sample lists around 520 delta-chain clones, around 1.5% occurring once. The material sequenced was gamma-delta T cells. These receptors were obtained from a human donor. It is not recorded whose cells these are; they may come from a transplant donor.

The table lists this clone with a few counts. For this DNA, TCRdb reports the protein of a much larger clone, which diverges at residue 3, most likely from a read error; the protein presented here is translated directly from the DNA. The J gene is TRDJ1, the V gene TRDV1, with TRDD2 identical over 9 bases. Germline CDR1 TSWWSYY, CDR2 QGS. The CDR3 totals 24 residues. The CDR3 reads CAPGPPEPPFLRFLGKYYTDKLIF. The CDR3 DNA reads as TGTGCTCCTGGGCCCCCTGAGCCCCCCTTCCTACGTTTCTTAGGGAAGTATTACACCGATAAACTCATCTTT.

This clone was detected a few times. A read error is likely here: a far larger clone is one base away. Distinct nucleotide sequences in the sample also encode this CDR3. The rearrangement links TRDV1 to TRDJ1, with TRDD3 as a possible D gene (6 bases). Germline CDR1 is TSWWSYY and CDR2 is QGS. The CDR3 has 22 amino acids. CDR3 loop: CALGERPKRLGPRGDYTDKLIF. The CDR3 coding sequence is TGTGCTCTTGGGGAACGACCCAAACGCCTGGGGCCCCGTGGGGATTACACCGACAAACTCATCTTT.

In its sample, this clone was seen a few times. A read error likely explains why the TCRdb protein, taken from a much larger clone, differs from this DNA's translation at residue 7; the protein shown is translated from the DNA. The chain is built from TRDV1 and TRDJ1; TRDD2 aligns across 9 bases. The germline V gene encodes CDR1 TSWWSYY and CDR2 QGS. V dropped 5 bases and J dropped 0; count of bases not matched to a gene: 31. CDR3 length: 24 residues. The DNA for the CDR3 is TGTGCTCTTGGGCCCCCTGGGCCCCCCTTCCTACGTTTCTTAGGGAAGTATTACACCGATAAACTCATCTTT. Translation gives CALGPPGPPFLRFLGKYYTDKLIF.

This clone rates as large (0.1 to 1%). A far more abundant clone sits one base away, making this likely a read error. The V call is TRDV1, the J call TRDJ1; TRDD3 matches 7 bases. Germline loops: CDR1 TSWWSYY, CDR2 QGS. J lost 7 bases, V lost 1 base, and 15 bases had no gene match. The CDR3 loop spans 17 amino acids. In DNA, the CDR3 is TGTGCTCTTGGGGAACCCGTCCTGGGGGTCCTCCGTGGTAAACTCATCTTT. Its translation is CALGEPVLGVLRGKLIF.

This clone has just a few counts. The junction departs from germline at one end; a sequencing error may be responsible. The chain employs TRDV1 and TRDJ1; 7 bases line up with TRDD2. The CDR3 has 24 amino acids. The germline CDR1 and CDR2 sequences are TSWWSYY and QGS. The CDR3 DNA reads as TGCGCTCTTGGGGAACTCTTTGCCTTCCTGGGTATACGGCACCCTTCCTGGTACACCGATAAACTCATCTTT. It encodes CALGELFAFLGIRHPSWYTDKLIF.

This clone has more than one count but fewer than ten. The protein TCRdb lists belongs to a much larger clone and differs from this DNA's translation at residue 18, which points to a read error; the protein shown is made from the DNA. The CDR3 DNA is TGTGCCTTTACCACCCCTTCTTCGCCGACGGGTGAATTAGAATCCGATAAACCCATCTTT. Its protein product is CAFTTPSSPTGELESDKPIF. V gene TRDV3 combines with J gene TRDJ1, with TRDD2 as a possible D gene (5 bases). CDR1 and CDR2 (germline): TVYSNPD, GDNSRS (reference sequence). This CDR3 region has 20 residues.

By sample fraction, this clone is hyperexpanded. The same CDR3 can be traced to other DNA sequences in this sample. The genes are TRDV2 and TRDJ1, with 9 bases matching TRDD3. CDR3 length: 17 residues. Per the germline V gene, CDR1 is GEAIGNYY and CDR2 is EKD. V lost 3 bases, J lost 2 bases, and 12 bases stayed unmatched. CDR3 sequence reads: CACDLLGENGWTDKLIF. The CDR3, as DNA: TGTGCCTGTGACCTACTGGGGGAAAACGGGTGGACCGATAAACTCATCTTT.

This clone was detected a few times. The TCRdb protein, from a much larger clone, departs from this DNA's translation at residue 10, likely by read error; the protein shown derives from the DNA. The chain links TRDV2 to TRDJ1; 7 nucleotides match TRDD3. The length of the CDR3 is 17 residues. V lost 3 bases, J lost 2 bases, and 14 bases stayed unmatched. The germline CDR1 and CDR2 sequences are GEAIGNYY and EKD. The CDR3 reads CACDSLVLGNTTDKLIF. The CDR3 bases are TGTGCCTGTGACTCCCTCGTACTGGGGAATACGACCGATAAACTCATCTTT.

Details on this clone: This DNA's translation and the protein TCRdb lists, from a much larger clone, do not match at residue 13, likely due to a read error; the protein shown is translated from the DNA. The DNA for the CDR3 is TGTGCTCTTGGGGCACTTTCCGGGGGCCTTCCTACTGGGCTGGGGGTATATCGAACCGATAAACTCATCTTT. Encoded protein: CALGALSGGLPTGLGVYRTDKLIF. The rearrangement joins TRDV1 to TRDJ1; 9 nucleotides agree with TRDD2. The CDR3 sequence is 24 residues long. Germline CDR1 reads TSWWSYY; CDR2 reads QGS. V lost 4 bases, J lost 2 bases, and 32 bases stayed unmatched.

This clone was seen more than once but under ten times. For this DNA, TCRdb reports the protein of a much larger clone, which diverges at residue 3, most likely from a read error; the protein presented here is translated directly from the DNA. CDR3 sequence: CAIGELVLGVLRGKLIF. CDR3 nucleotides: TGTGCTATTGGGGAACTCGTCCTGGGGGTCCTCCGTGGTAAACTCATCTTT. The chain recombines TRDV1 with TRDJ1, with 7 positions matching TRDD3. The J gene is absent in TCRdb and was assigned here via DNA matching to germline. The CDR3 has 17 residues. Germline CDR1 reads TSWWSYY; CDR2 reads QGS.

There are a few counts of this clone. This chain joins TRDV2 and TRDJ1; 10 positions agree with TRDD3. TCRdb records no J gene; here it was assigned by comparing the DNA to germline. Trimming took 2 bases from V and 3 from J; bases not matched to a gene: 14. This CDR3 comprises 18 residues. Per the germline V gene, CDR1 is GEAIGNYY and CDR2 is EKD. Here the CDR3 DNA reads TGTGCCTGTGACAACTTACTGGGGGATGCGGCGGGAGCCGATAAACTCATCTTT. It yields the protein CACDNLLGDAAGADKLIF.

Of note for this clone: For this DNA, TCRdb reports the protein of a much larger clone, which diverges at residue 11, most likely from a read error; the protein presented here is translated directly from the DNA. V is TRDV2 and J is TRDJ1; the match to TRDD3 covers 9 bases. The length of the CDR3 is 17 residues. Trimming cost V 3 bases and J 2 bases; bases outside gene matches: 12. Germline CDR1 is GEAIGNYY and CDR2 is EKD. The CDR3 DNA reads as TGTGCCTGTGACCTACTGGGGGAAAACGGGCGGACCGATAAACTCATCTTT. Protein: CACDLLGENGRTDKLIF.

Regarding this clone: The mismatch at residue 14 between this DNA's translation and the TCRdb protein of a much larger clone likely reflects a read error; the protein shown is translated from the DNA. The chain uses TRDV2 and TRDJ1; 9 bases agree with TRDD3. Germline V CDR1 and CDR2: GEAIGNYY, EKD. The CDR3 spans 17 residues. The CDR3 sequence: CACDLLGENGWTDRLIF. The CDR3 DNA reads TGTGCCTGTGACCTACTGGGGGAAAACGGGTGGACCGATAGACTCATCTTT.

Note on this clone: The protein held in TCRdb is that of a much larger clone and does not match this DNA's translation at residue 4, likely because of a read error; the protein shown is translated from the DNA. The chain uses TRDV2 and TRDJ1, with TRDD3 matching 8 bases. The J segment lost 3 bases and the V segment lost 5 bases, leaving 19 bases of the junction unmatched. Germline CDR1 and CDR2: GEAIGNYY and EKD. CDR3 length equals 18 residues. This CDR3 reads CACGPVSGDTPGPDKLIF. DNA of the CDR3: TGTGCCTGTGGCCCAGTTTCTGGGGATACCCCCGGGCCCGATAAACTCATCTTT.

This clone is large (0.1 to 1%). V is TRDV3 and J is TRDJ1; 11 bases fit TRDD3. J gave up 0 bases and V 2 bases, and 8 bases lay outside the gene matches. The CDR3 length is 16 residues. CDR1 TVYSNPD and CDR2 GDNSRS come from the germline V gene (reference sequence). CDR3 in amino acids: CAFADWGIGYTDKLIF. CDR3 DNA sequence: TGTGCCTTTGCCGACTGGGGGATAGGATACACCGATAAACTCATCTTT.

This clone was found a few times. A far larger clone is off by one base, so a read error is likely. Other DNA sequences in this specimen translate into the identical CDR3. The V call is TRDV1, the J call TRDJ1; D might be TRDD3 (6 bases). CDR3 length equals 22 residues. Germline CDR1 reads TSWWSYY; CDR2 reads QGS. Trimming removed 1 base at V and 0 bases at J, with 30 bases between. This CDR3 reads CALGERPKRLGPRGDYTDKLIF. The CDR3 coding sequence is TGTGCTCTTGGGGAACGGCCCAAACGCCTGGGGCCCCGTGGGGATTACACCGATAAACTCATCTTT.

Points on this clone: The mismatch at residue 4 between this DNA's translation and the TCRdb protein of a much larger clone likely reflects a read error; the protein shown is translated from the DNA. This chain joins TRDV2 and TRDJ3; possibly TRDD3 for D (6 bases). CDR1 and CDR2 from the germline V gene are GEAIGNYY and EKD. The CDR3 length is 19 residues. This CDR3 reads CACGTGDSISSWDTRQMFF. The CDR3 coding sequence is TGTGCCTGTGGCACCGGGGATTCTATCTCCTCCTGGGACACCCGACAGATGTTTTTC.

By share of the sample, this clone is large (0.1 to 1%). This sample also contains other DNA sequences that code for the same CDR3. The chain uses TRDV1 and TRDJ1; a weak D match, TRDD2 (5 bases). Germline CDR1 and CDR2: TSWWSYY and QGS. Trimming removed 0 bases from V and 0 bases from J, with 20 bases in between. This CDR3 has 19 amino acids. The CDR3 loop is CALGELPKWRPGYTDKLIF. CDR3 sequence (DNA): TGTGCTCTTGGGGAACTTCCTAAGTGGCGGCCCGGGTACACCGATAAACTCATCTTT.

The sample holds a few counts of this clone. A read error is the likely source, as a far larger clone sits one nucleotide away. The chain links TRDV2 to TRDJ1; D is perhaps TRDD3 (6 bases). Germline V gives CDR1 GEAIGNYY, CDR2 EKD. The CDR3 is made up of 21 amino acids. V lost 2 bases and J lost 0, with 30 bases in between. The CDR3 DNA reads TGTGCCTGTGACATGGTGCCGTCCAATCGGGATGGGGGCTTGTACACCGATAAACTCATCTTT. As protein: CACDMVPSNRDGGLYTDKLIF.

This clone has just a few counts. TCRdb lists the protein of a much larger clone for this DNA, which differs at residue 11, so this is likely a read error; the protein given here is translated from the DNA itself. The CDR3 reads CACDTVAGGPHTDKLIF. DNA for the CDR3: TGTGCCTGTGACACCGTGGCTGGGGGTCCCCACACCGATAAACTCATCTTT. The genes are TRDV2 and TRDJ1, with TRDD3 matching 7 bases. V was clipped by 0 bases and J by 0 bases; unmatched bases: 9. Germline V gene sequence: CDR1 GEAIGNYY, CDR2 EKD. The CDR3 is made up of 17 amino acids.

A few counts support this clone. TCRdb has a much larger clone's protein, which differs at residue 20 from the translation of this DNA, likely because of a read error; what is shown is the protein translated from the DNA. This chain links TRDV2 with TRDJ1; D is possibly TRDD3 (6 bases). The CDR3 runs to 21 residues. Germline CDR1 GEAIGNYY, CDR2 EKD. CDR3 nucleotide sequence: TGTGCCTGTGACATGGTGTCGTCCAATCGGGATGGGGGCTTGTACACCGATAAACTCACCTTT. Protein: CACDMVSSNRDGGLYTDKLTF.

This clone occurred a few times. This sequence is one base from a far larger clone and is likely a read error. The chain employs TRDV1 and TRDJ1; 8 bases are a match to TRDD3. Germline V gene lookup returns CDR1 TSWWSYY and CDR2 QGS. The CDR3 covers 23 residues. V shed 4 bases, J shed 1 base, and the junction held 29 bases outside the gene matches. In nucleotides, the CDR3 is TGTGCTCTTGGGGCATCCCGCCCCTCCCTTTGGGGGATTAGGCGCGGGTTCACCGATAAACTCATCTTT. It encodes CALGASRPSLWGIRRGFTDKLIF.

This clone is categorized as medium-sized. This may stem from a read error, because a much larger clone lies one nucleotide away. This same CDR3 is encoded by further DNA sequences in the sample. This chain connects TRDV1 to TRDJ1, with 7 bases matching TRDD3. This CDR3 comprises 25 residues. From germline, CDR1 is TSWWSYY and CDR2 QGS. CDR3 sequence reads: CALGLNPGKAFLKYWGWGDTDKLIF. CDR3 coding DNA: TGCGCTCTTGGGCTAAACCCGGGCAAGGCCTTTCTCAAGTACTGGGGTTGGGGGGACACCGATAAACTCATCTTT.

This clone was observed a few times. The protein that TCRdb holds for this DNA derives from a much larger clone and differs from the translated DNA at residue 13, which likely indicates a read error; the protein shown here is translated from the DNA. V gene TRDV2 combines with J gene TRDJ1; D is uncertain. The CDR3 is made up of 15 amino acids. CDR1 is GEAIGNYY and CDR2 is EKD in the germline V gene. CDR3 nucleotides: TGTGCCTGTGACCCGTTGGCGGAATACACCGATAAACCCATCTTT. It specifies CACDPLAEYTDKPIF.

Of note for this clone: The protein given by TCRdb reflects a much larger clone and differs at residue 11 from this DNA's translation, likely from a read error; the protein shown is the DNA's translation. The chain is built from TRDV1 and TRDJ1, with 7 bases fitting TRDD3. Per germline, CDR1 TSWWSYY and CDR2 QGS. The CDR3 length is 17 residues. J was trimmed by 7 bases and V by 0 bases; bases with no gene match: 14. CDR3 in DNA: TGTGCTCTTGGGGAACTCGTCCTGGGGGTCTTCCGTGGTAAACTCATCTTT. Its protein product is CALGELVLGVFRGKLIF.

Turning to this clone: This DNA's translation differs at residue 10 from TCRdb's protein, which comes from a much larger clone; a read error is likely, and the protein shown is translated from the DNA. CDR3 sequence reads: CACDTVGTYNDKLIF. CDR3 DNA sequence: TGTGCCTGTGACACCGTCGGAACGTACAACGATAAACTCATCTTT. This chain connects TRDV2 to TRDJ1; no firm D call. The germline V gene encodes CDR1 GEAIGNYY and CDR2 EKD. CDR3 size: 15 residues. The V and J ends lost 0 bases and 4 bases respectively, with 14 bases between them.

The CDR3, as DNA: TGTGCCTGTGACCTACTGGGGGCTCCCCTACCGTACACCGATAAACTCATCTTT. Protein product: CACDLLGAPLPYTDKLIF. This rearrangement joins TRDV2 to TRDJ1; TRDD3 matches at 8 bases. Germline V gene data show CDR1 as GEAIGNYY and CDR2 as EKD. The length of the CDR3 is 18 residues. The V segment lost 3 bases and the J segment 0 bases; nucleotides outside the gene matches: 14.

With regard to this clone: TCRdb assigns this DNA the protein of a much larger clone, which departs from its translation at residue 7; this likely reflects a read error, and the protein shown comes from translating the DNA. The rearrangement links TRDV3 to TRDJ1; tentatively, D is TRDD2 (5 bases). CDR3 length: 20 amino acids. Per germline, CDR1 TVYSNPD and CDR2 GDNSRS (reference sequence). Trimming cost V 1 base and J 3 bases, with 33 bases left between them. The chain's CDR3 is CAFTTPPSPTGELESDKLIF. The CDR3 DNA reads TGTGCCTTTACCACCCCTCCTTCGCCGACGGGTGAATTAGAATCCGATAAACTCATCTTT.

This clone has a handful of counts. This probably arose from a read error, given a far larger clone one base away. This CDR3 is also generated by other DNA sequences in the sample. The genes are TRDV3 and TRDJ1, with D possibly matching TRDD2 (5 bases). There are 20 residues in the CDR3. CDR1 is TVYSNPD and CDR2 is GDNSRS in the germline V gene (reference sequence). CDR3 sequence: CAFTTPSSPTGELESDKLIF. The CDR3, as DNA: TGTGCCTTTACCACCCCTTCTTCGCCGACGGGTGAATTAGAATCCGATAAACTCATCTTC.

Note on this clone: A far bigger clonotype differs at one base, so this is likely a read error. The genes are TRDV2 and TRDJ1; D perhaps matches TRDD3 (5 bases). Trimming took 2 bases from V and 0 from J, leaving 30 bases between them. The CDR3 covers 21 residues. Germline values: CDR1 GEAIGNYY, CDR2 EKD. This CDR3 reads CACDMVSSNRDGDLYTDKLIF. The CDR3 region has the DNA TGTGCCTGTGACATGGTGTCGTCCAATCGGGATGGGGACTTGTACACCGATAAACTCATCTTT.

This clone was recorded a few times. The TCRdb record carries a much larger clone's protein, which differs from this DNA's translation at residue 12; a read error is the likely cause, and the protein listed here is the DNA translation. This chain joins TRDV1 and TRDJ1; 7 bases map to TRDD2. Germline lookup yields CDR1 TSWWSYY and CDR2 QGS. V lost 0 bases and J lost 2; bases outside the gene matches: 33. This CDR3 is built from 25 residues. The CDR3: CALGELGQFLPTGRYWRHKTDKLIF. CDR3 DNA sequence: TGTGCTCTTGGGGAACTTGGGCAATTCCTACCCACCGGGCGGTACTGGAGACACAAGACCGATAAACTCATCTTT.

This clone came up a few times. The protein TCRdb lists belongs to a much larger clone and differs from this DNA's translation at residue 10, which points to a read error; the protein shown is made from the DNA. This sequence joins TRDV2 and TRDJ1, with D uncertain. Germline lookup yields CDR1 GEAIGNYY and CDR2 EKD. The length of the CDR3 is 15 residues. V lost 0 bases, J lost 4 bases, and 14 bases lay in between. CDR3 sequence (DNA): TGTGCCTGTGACACCGTCGGAACGTACATCGATAAACTCATCTTT. Translation gives CACDTVGTYIDKLIF.